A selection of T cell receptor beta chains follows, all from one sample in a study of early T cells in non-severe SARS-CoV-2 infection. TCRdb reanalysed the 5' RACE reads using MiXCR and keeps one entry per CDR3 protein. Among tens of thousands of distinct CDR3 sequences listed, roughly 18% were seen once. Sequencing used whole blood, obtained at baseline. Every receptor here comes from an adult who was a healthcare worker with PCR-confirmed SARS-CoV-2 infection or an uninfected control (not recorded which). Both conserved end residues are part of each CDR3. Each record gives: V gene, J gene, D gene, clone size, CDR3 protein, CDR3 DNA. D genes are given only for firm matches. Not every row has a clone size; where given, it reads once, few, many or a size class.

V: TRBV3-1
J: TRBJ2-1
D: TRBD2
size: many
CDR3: CASSPPAASGRLQFF
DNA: TGTGCCAGCAGCCCGCCGGCGGCTAGCGGGAGGCTCCAGTTCTTC

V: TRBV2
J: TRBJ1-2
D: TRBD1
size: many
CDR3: CASSVSSGQGDFGYGYTF
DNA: TGTGCCAGCAGTGTATCTTCCGGACAGGGAGATTTTGGGTATGGCTACACCTTC

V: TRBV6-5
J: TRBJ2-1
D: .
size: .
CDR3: CASSYSSVLEGEKQFF
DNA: TGTGCCAGCAGTTACTCGAGTGTACTAGAAGGGGAGAAGCAGTTCTTC

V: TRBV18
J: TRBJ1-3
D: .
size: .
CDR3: CASSEDQSSGNTIYF
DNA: TGTGCCAGCTCCGAGGACCAGAGCTCTGGAAACACCATATATTTT

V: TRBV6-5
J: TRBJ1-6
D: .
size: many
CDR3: CASSLREGTNSPLHF
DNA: TGTGCCAGCAGTTTGCGGGAGGGAACTAATTCACCCCTCCACTTT

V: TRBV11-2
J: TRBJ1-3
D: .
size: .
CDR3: CASSLIERGNTIYF
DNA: TGTGCCAGCAGTTTAATAGAGCGTGGAAACACCATATATTTT

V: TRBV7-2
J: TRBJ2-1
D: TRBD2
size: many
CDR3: CASSSSGVSYNEQFF
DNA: TGTGCCAGCAGCTCTAGCGGGGTCTCCTACAATGAGCAGTTCTTC

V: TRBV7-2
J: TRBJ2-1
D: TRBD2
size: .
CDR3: CASSLAHSGRKFF
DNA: TGTGCCAGCAGCTTAGCTCATAGCGGGAGGAAGTTCTTC

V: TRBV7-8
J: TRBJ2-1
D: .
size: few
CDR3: CASQLQPQAGTDEQFF
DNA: TGTGCCAGCCAATTACAACCCCAGGCAGGGACCGATGAGCAGTTCTTC

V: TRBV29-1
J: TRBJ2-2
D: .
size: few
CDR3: CSVVVRGSEAGELFF
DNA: TGCAGCGTTGTTGTCCGCGGTAGTGAGGCCGGGGAGCTGTTTTTT

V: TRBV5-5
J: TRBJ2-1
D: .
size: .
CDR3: CASSLRTHRSYNEQFF
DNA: TGTGCCAGCAGCCTAAGGACACACCGCTCCTACAATGAGCAGTTCTTC

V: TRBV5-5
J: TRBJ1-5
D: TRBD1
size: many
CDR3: CASSRGQSSNQPQHF
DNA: TGTGCCAGCAGCCGGGGACAGTCTAGCAATCAGCCCCAGCATTTT

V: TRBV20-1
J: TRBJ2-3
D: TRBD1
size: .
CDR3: CSARDRGRGFTDTQYF
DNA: TGCAGTGCTAGAGATCGTGGCAGGGGGTTTACAGATACGCAGTATTTT

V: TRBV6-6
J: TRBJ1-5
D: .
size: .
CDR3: CASSYSRDWSNQPQHF
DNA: TGTGCCAGCAGTTACTCGCGGGATTGGAGCAATCAGCCCCAGCATTTT

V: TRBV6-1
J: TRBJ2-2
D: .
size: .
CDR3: CASSDVIRRNTGELFF
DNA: TGTGCCAGCAGTGATGTCATCAGACGGAACACCGGGGAGCTGTTTTTT

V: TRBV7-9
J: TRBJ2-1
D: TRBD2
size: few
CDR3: CASRKTSGSTRSYNEQFF
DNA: TGTGCCAGCAGGAAGACTAGCGGGAGTACCCGCTCCTACAATGAGCAGTTCTTC

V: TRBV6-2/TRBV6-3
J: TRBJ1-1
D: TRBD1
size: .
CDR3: CASSFRSLPGGMNTEAFF
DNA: TGTGCCAGCAGTTTTCGAAGTCTTCCAGGGGGCATGAACACTGAAGCTTTCTTT

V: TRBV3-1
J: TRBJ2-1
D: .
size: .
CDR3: CASSRQSSGYEQFF
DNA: TGTGCCAGCAGCCGACAAAGCTCGGGATATGAGCAGTTCTTC

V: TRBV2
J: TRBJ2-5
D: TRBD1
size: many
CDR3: CASRLTGMQQETQYF
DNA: TGTGCCAGCAGGTTGACAGGGATGCAACAAGAGACCCAGTACTTC

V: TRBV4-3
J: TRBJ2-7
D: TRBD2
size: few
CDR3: CASSQGLAATYEQYF
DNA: TGCGCCAGCAGCCAGGGACTAGCGGCAACCTACGAGCAGTACTTC

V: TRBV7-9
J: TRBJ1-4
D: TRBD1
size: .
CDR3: CASSFDRGPTNEKLFF
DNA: TGTGCCAGCAGCTTTGACAGGGGGCCCACTAATGAAAAACTGTTTTTT

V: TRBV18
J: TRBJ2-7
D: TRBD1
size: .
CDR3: CASSLQGAREQYF
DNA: TGTGCCAGCTCACTTCAGGGGGCGCGAGAGCAGTACTTC

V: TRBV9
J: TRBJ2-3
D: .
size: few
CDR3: CASSVDSMSHTDTQYF
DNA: TGTGCCAGCAGCGTAGATAGCATGTCGCACACAGATACGCAGTATTTT

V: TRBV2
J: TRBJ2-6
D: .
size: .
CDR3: CASSRLSSGANVLTF
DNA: TGTGCCAGCAGTCGACTGAGCTCTGGGGCCAACGTCCTGACTTTC

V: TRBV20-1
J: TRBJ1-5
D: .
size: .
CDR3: CSARAVPGANSNQPQHF
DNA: TGCAGTGCTAGAGCAGTTCCCGGGGCTAATAGCAATCAGCCCCAGCATTTT

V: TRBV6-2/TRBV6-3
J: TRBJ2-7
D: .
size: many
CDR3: CASNYGGTYEQYF
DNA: TGTGCCAGCAACTATGGCGGAACCTACGAGCAGTACTTC

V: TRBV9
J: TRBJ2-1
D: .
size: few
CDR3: CASSVVSEPNEQFF
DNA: TGTGCCAGCAGCGTAGTTTCCGAGCCGAATGAGCAGTTCTTC

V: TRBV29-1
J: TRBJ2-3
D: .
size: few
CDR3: CSVVPLGTDTQYF
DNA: TGCAGCGTTGTACCCTTAGGCACAGATACGCAGTATTTT

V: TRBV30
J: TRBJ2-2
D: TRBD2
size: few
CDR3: CAWSSMGGQPNTGELFF
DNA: TGTGCCTGGAGTTCAATGGGAGGGCAGCCGAACACCGGGGAGCTGTTTTTT

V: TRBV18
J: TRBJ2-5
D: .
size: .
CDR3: CASSPGVEETQYF
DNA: TGTGCCAGCTCACCGGGGGTTGAAGAGACCCAGTACTTC

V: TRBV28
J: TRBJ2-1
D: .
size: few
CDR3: CATYPGLLASNEQFF
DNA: TGTGCCACCTACCCGGGTCTACTAGCCAGCAATGAGCAGTTCTTC

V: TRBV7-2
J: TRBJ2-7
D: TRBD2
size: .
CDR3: CASSLKLARNEQYF
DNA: TGTGCCAGCAGCTTAAAACTAGCGAGGAACGAGCAGTACTTC

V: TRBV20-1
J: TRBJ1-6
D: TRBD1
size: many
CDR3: CSARGQGRDSPLHF
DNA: TGCAGTGCTAGAGGACAGGGTCGGGATTCACCCCTCCACTTT

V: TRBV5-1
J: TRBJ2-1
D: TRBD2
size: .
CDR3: CASSSYSTSGVGDEQFF
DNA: TGCGCCAGCAGCTCCTACTCGACTAGCGGGGTAGGCGATGAGCAGTTCTTC

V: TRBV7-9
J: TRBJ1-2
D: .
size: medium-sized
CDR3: CASSEGDDPYGYTF
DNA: TGTGCCAGCAGCGAGGGGGACGACCCCTATGGCTACACCTTC

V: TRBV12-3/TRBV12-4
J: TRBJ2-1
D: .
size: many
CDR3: CASRSSGSSYNEQFF
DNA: TGTGCCAGCAGGAGTAGTGGCAGCTCCTACAATGAGCAGTTCTTC

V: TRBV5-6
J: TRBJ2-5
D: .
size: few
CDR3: CASSFVSVTQETQYF
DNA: TGTGCCAGCAGCTTTGTAAGCGTCACCCAAGAGACCCAGTACTTC

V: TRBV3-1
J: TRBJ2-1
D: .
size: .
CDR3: CASSQDRVWDNEQFF
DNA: TGTGCCAGCAGCCAAGATCGGGTGTGGGACAATGAGCAGTTCTTC

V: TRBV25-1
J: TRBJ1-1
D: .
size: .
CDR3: CASSPMAPREAFF
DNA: TGTGCCAGCAGTCCGATGGCTCCTCGTGAAGCTTTCTTT

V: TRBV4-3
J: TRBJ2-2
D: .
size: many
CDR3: CASSRDTNTGELFF
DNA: TGCGCCAGCAGCCGGGACACCAACACCGGGGAGCTGTTTTTT

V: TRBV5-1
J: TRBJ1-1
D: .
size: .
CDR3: CASSLLQGSHTEAFF
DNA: TGCGCCAGCAGCCTCCTCCAGGGCAGTCACACTGAAGCTTTCTTT

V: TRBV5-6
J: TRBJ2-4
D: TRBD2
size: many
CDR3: CASSIGLAGAKNIQYF
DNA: TGTGCCAGCAGCATTGGACTAGCGGGAGCCAAAAACATTCAGTACTTC